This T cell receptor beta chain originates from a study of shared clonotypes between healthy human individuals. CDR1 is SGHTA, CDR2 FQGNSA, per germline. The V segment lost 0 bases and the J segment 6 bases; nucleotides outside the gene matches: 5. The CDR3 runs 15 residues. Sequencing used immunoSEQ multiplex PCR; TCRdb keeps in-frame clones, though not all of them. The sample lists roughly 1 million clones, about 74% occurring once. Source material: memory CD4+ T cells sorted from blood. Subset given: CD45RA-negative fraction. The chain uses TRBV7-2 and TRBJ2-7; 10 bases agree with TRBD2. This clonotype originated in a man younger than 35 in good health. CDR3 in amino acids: CASSLAASGSTEQYF. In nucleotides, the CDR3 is TGTGCCAGCAGCTTAGCGGCTAGCGGGAGTACCGAGCAGTACTTC.